This T cell receptor (beta chain) appears in the sequencing data of a study of blood T cell repertoires in COVID-19. For the study at large: Nucleic acid was either cDNA or gDNA, and it came from T cells, B-cell-depleted T cells, or PBMCs.

This CDR3 has 16 residues. This clone appeared a single time. The method was immunoSEQ multiplex PCR; TCRdb's version includes in-frame clones alone and lacks a portion of them. Found here are under 250,000 clones, more than 70% of them singletons; the top ten hold 8.5% to 10%. This chain connects TRBV21-1 to TRBJ2-1; the DNA was not used to check the table's D call, TRBD1. TRBV21-1 is marked as a pseudogene. The TCR originated in a man aged 35-49 years with active or convalescent COVID-19. Sequenced input: peripheral blood. The CDR3 here is CASSKGWDRAYNEQFF. Here the CDR3 DNA reads TGTGCCAGCAGCAAAGGGTGGGACAGGGCTTACAATGAGCAGTTCTTC.